This T cell receptor beta chain was recovered during a study of shared clonotypes between healthy human individuals. In the case of this clone: Its antigen is not identified.

This CDR3 comprises 16 residues. Trimming at V came to 1 base and at J to 3 bases, leaving 7 bases not matched to a gene. Germline V gene data show CDR1 as KGHSH and CDR2 as LQKENI. Findings of the study overall: When naive CD4 clonotypes were compared across a handful of donors, around 5% were shared.

The authors loaded roughly 200 ng DNA, tens of thousands of T cell genomes, into sorted-subset replicate PCRs. Sequenced by immunoSEQ multiplex PCR; TCRdb stores in-frame clones only, minus some. The sample comprises 1.6 million or so clones, 98% of which are singletons, and about 0.4% rests with the top ten. The clonotype comes from a young man in good health. The chain has TRBV18 and TRBJ2-7; 9 bases are a match to TRBD2. What was sequenced was naive CD4+ T cells sorted from blood. Subset defined: CD45RA+ positively selected. The CDR3 loop reads CASSPLGGRAFYEQYF. In DNA form, the CDR3 reads TGTGCCAGCTCACCACTCGGCGGGAGGGCCTTCTACGAGCAGTACTTC.